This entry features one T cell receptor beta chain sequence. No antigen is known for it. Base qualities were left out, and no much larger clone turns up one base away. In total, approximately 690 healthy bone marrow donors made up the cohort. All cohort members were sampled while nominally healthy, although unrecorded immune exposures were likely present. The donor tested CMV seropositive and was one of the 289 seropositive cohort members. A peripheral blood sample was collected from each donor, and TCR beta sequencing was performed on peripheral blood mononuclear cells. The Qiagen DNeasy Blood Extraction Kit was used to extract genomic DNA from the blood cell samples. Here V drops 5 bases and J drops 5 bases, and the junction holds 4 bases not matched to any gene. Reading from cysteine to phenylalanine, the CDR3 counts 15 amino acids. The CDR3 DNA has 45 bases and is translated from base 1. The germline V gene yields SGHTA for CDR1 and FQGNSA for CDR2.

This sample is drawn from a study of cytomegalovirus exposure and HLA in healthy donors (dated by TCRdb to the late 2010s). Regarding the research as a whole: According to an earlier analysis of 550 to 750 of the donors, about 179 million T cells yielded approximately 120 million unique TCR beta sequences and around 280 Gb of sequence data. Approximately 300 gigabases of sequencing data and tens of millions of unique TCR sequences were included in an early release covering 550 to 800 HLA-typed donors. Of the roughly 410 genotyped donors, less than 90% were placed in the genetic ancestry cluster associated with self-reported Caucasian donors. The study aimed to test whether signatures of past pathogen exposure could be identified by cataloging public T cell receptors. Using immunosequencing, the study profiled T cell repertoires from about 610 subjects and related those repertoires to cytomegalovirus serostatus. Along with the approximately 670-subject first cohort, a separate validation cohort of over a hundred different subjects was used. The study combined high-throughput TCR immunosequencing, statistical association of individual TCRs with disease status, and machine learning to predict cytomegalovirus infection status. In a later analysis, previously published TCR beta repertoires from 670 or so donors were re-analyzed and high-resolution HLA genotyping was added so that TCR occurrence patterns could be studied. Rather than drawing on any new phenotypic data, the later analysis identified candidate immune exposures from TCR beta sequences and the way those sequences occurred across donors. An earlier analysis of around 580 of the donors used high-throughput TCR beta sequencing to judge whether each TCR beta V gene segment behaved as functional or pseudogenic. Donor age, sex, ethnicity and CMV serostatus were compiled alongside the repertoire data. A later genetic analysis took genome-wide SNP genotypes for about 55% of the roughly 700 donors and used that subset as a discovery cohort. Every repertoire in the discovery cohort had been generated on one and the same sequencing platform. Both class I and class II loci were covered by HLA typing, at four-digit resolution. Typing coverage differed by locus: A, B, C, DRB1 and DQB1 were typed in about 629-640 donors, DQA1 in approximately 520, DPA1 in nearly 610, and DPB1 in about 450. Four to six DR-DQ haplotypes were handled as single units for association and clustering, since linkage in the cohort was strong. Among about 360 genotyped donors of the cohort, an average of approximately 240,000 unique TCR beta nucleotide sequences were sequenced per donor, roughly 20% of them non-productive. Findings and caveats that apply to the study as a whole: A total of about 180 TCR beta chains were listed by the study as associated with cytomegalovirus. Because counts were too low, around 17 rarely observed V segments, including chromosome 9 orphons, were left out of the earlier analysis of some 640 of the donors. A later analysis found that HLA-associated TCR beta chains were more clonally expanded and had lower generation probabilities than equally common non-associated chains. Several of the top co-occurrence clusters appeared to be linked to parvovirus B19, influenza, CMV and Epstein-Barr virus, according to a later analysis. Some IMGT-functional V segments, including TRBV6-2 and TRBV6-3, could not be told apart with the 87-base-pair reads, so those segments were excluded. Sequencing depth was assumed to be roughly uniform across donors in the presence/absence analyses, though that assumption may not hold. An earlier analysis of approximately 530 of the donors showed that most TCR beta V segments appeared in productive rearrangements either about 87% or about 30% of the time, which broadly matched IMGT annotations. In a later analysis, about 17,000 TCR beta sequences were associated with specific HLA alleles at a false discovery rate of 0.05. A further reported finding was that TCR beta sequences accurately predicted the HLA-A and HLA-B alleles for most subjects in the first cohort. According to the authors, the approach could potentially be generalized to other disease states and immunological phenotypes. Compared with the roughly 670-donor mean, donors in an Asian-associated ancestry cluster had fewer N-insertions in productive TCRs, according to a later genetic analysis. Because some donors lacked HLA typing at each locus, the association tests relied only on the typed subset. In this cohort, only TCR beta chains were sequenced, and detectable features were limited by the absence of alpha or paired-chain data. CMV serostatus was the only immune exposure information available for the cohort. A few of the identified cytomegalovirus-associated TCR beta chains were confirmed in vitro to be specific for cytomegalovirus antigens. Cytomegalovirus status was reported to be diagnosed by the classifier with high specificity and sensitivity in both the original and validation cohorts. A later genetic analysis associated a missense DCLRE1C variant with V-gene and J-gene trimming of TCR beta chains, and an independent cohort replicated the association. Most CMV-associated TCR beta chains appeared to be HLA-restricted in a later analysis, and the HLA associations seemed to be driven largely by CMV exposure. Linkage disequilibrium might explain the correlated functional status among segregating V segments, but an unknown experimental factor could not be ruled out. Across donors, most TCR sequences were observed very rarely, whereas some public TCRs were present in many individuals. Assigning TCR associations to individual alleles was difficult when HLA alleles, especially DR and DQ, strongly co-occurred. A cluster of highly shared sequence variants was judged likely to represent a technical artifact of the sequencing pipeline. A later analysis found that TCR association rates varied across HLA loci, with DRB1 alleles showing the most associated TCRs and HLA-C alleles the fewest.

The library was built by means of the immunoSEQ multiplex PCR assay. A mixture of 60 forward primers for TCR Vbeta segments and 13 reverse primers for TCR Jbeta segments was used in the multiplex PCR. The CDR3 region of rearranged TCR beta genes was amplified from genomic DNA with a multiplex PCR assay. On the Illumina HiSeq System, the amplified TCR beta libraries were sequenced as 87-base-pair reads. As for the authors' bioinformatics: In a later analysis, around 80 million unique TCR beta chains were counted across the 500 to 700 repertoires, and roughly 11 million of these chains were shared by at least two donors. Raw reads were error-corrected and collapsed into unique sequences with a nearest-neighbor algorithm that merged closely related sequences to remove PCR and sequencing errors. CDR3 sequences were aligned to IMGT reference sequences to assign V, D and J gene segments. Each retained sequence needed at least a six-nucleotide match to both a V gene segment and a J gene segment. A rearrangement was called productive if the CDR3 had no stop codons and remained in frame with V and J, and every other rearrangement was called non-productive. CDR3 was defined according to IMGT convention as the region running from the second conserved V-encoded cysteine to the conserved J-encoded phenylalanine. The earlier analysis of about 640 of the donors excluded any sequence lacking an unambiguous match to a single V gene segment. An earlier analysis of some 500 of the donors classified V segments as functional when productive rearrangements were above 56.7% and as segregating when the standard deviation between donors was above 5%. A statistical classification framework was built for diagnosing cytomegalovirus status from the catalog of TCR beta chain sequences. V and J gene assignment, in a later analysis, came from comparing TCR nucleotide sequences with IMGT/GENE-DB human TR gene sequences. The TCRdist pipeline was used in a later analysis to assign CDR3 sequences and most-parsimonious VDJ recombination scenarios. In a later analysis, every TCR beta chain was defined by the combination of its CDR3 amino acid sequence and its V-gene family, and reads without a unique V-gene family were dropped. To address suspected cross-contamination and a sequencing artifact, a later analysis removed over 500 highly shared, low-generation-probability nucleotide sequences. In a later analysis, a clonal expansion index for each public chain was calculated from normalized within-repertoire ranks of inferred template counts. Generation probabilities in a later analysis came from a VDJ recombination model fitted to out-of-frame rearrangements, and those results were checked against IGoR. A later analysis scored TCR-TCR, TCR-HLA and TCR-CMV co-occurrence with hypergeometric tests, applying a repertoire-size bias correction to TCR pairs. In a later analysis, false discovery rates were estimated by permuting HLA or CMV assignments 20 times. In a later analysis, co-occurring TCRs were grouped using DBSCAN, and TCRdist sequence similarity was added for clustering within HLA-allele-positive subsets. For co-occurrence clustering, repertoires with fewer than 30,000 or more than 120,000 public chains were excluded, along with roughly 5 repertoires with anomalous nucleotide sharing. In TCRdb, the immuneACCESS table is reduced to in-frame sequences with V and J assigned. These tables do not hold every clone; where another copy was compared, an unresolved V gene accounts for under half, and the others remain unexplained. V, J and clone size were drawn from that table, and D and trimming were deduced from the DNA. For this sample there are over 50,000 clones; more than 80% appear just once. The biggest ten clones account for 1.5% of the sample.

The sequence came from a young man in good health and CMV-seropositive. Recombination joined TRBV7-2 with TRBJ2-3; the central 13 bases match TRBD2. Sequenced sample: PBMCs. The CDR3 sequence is CASSPLAGGGDTQYF. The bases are TGTGCCAGCAGCCCACTAGCGGGAGGGGGAGATACGCAGTATTTT.